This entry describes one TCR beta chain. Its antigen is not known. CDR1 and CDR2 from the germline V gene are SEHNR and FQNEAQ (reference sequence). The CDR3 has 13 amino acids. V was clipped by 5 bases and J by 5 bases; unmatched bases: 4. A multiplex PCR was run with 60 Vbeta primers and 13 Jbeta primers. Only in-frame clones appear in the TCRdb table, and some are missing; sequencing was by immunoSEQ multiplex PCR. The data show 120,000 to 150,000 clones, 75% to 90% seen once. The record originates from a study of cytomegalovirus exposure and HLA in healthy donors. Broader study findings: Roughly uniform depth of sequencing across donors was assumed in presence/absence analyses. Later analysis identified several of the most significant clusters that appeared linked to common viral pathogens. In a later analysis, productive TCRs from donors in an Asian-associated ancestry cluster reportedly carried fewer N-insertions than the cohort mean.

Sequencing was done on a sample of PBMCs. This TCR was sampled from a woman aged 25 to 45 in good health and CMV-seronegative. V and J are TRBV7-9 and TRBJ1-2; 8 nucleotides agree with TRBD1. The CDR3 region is CASSRQGRYGYTF. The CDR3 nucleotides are TGTGCCAGCAGCAGACAGGGGAGGTATGGCTACACCTTC.